What follows are 26 T cell receptor beta chains derived from one specimen sequenced in a study of T cell repertoires in cytomegalovirus infection. Using its own MiXCR run on the reads, TCRdb lists one record per CDR3 protein. The data hold a few hundred thousand distinct CDR3 sequences, with approximately 15% observed a single time. The specimen sequenced was CD8+ T cells from PBMCs. These receptors originate from a human donor in good health (CMV status not recorded). Some clones in this sample may be carry-over from other donors' samples.

This clonotype was seen many times. The chain carries TRBV11-3 and TRBJ1-5, with a tentative D call TRBD1 (5 bases). V was shortened by 0 bases and J by 1 base, with 10 bases between the two germline ends. This CDR3 region has 16 residues. Germline V gene sequence: CDR1 SGHNT, CDR2 YENEEA. CDR3 in DNA: TGTGCCAGCAGCTTAGACAGGGAGGGCAGCAATCAGCCCCAGCATTTT. Protein: CASSLDREGSNQPQHF.

This clonotype has a count of ten or more. The V call is TRBV7-2, the J call TRBJ2-1; no clear D. The V and J ends lost 0 bases and 6 bases respectively, with 9 bases between them. CDR1 and CDR2 from the germline V gene are SGHTA and FQGNSA. CDR3 length: 14 amino acids. In DNA form, the CDR3 reads TGTGCCAGCAGCTTAGCCCCTCCCTCCAATGAGCAGTTCTTC. It yields the protein CASSLAPPSNEQFF. The whole variable domain, filled in from reference TRBV7-2 and TRBJ2-1, reads GAGVSQSPSNKVTEKGKDVELRCDPISGHTALYWYRQSLGQGLEFLIYFQGNSAPDKSGLPSDRFSAERTGGSVSTLTIQRTQQEDSAVYLCASSLAPPSNEQFFGPGTRLTVL.

The V gene is TRBV6-5, the J gene TRBJ2-3; maybe TRBD1 (6 bases). The CDR3 extends over 14 amino acids. The V gene lost 2 bases and the J gene lost 4 bases, with 10 bases spanning the gap. The germline V gene has CDR1 MNHEY and CDR2 SVGAGI. DNA for the CDR3: TGTGCCAGCAGTTACCCGGACAGTCCAGATACGCAGTATTTT. Translation gives CASSYPDSPDTQYF.

This chain joins TRBV5-1 and TRBJ2-5; D is undetermined. The length of the CDR3 is 8 residues. Germline CDR1 is SGHRS and CDR2 is YFSETQ. Trimming cost V 4 bases and J 14 bases, with 6 bases left between them. CDR3 coding DNA: TGCGCCAGCAGCGAATCCTACTTC. It translates to CASSESYF.

At least ten counts were recorded for this clonotype. The chain joins TRBV4-3 to TRBJ2-5; D is ambiguous. The V gene's germline CDR1 is LGHNA and CDR2 YSLEER. Trimming took 0 bases from V and 1 from J, leaving 12 bases between them. This CDR3 is 16 amino acids long. The CDR3 sequence: CASSQDLIAVQETQYF. The CDR3 DNA is TGCGCCAGCAGCCAAGACTTGATAGCAGTCCAAGAGACCCAGTACTTC.

The chain recombines TRBV20-1 with TRBJ1-5, with a weak D call TRBD1 (5 bases). The CDR3 totals 17 residues. Germline V gives CDR1 DFQATT, CDR2 SNEGSKA (reference sequence). Trimming took 3 bases from V and 0 from J, leaving 18 bases between them. CDR3 nucleotides: TGCAGTGCTAGCCTCCCGGGGGGGGAAATTAGCAATCAGCCCCAGCATTTT. This codes for CSASLPGGEISNQPQHF.

V and J are TRBV19 and TRBJ2-5; perhaps TRBD1 as D (6 bases). Germline CDR1 is LNHDA and CDR2 is SQIVND (reference sequence). The CDR3 has 16 amino acids. V shed 4 bases and J shed 5 bases, with 20 bases lying between them. CDR3 region: CASSSRGQRQVETQYF. For the CDR3, the DNA is TGTGCCAGTAGTAGTCGTGGACAGCGACAGGTGGAGACCCAGTACTTC.

The CDR3 loop is CSTSSRGALEQFF. CDR3 in DNA: TGCAGTACCAGTTCCAGGGGGGCCCTTGAGCAGTTCTTC. The chain links TRBV29-1 to TRBJ2-1; TRBD1 is a possible D gene (7 bases). The CDR3 spans 13 residues. Germline CDR1 is SQVTM and CDR2 is ANQGSEA.

This sequence joins TRBV7-2 and TRBJ1-5, with a weak D call TRBD1 (5 bases). V lost 5 bases to trimming and J lost 6 bases, with 14 bases between them. CDR3 length: 14 amino acids. The germline V gene encodes CDR1 SGHTA and CDR2 FQGNSA. The CDR3 sequence is CASSPGTLGQPQHF. CDR3 in DNA: TGTGCCAGCAGCCCCGGGACCTTGGGTCAGCCCCAGCATTTT.

Only a few counts were recorded for this clonotype. V usage is TRBV6-6 and J usage is TRBJ2-5, with 7 bases aligning to TRBD2. With V trimmed by 0 bases and J by 5 bases, 12 bases remained unmatched. Germline V CDR1 and CDR2: MNHNY, SVGAGI (reference sequence). The CDR3 runs to 17 residues. The CDR3 reads CASSYSSGVGIMETQYF. The CDR3 DNA reads as TGTGCCAGCAGTTACTCGAGCGGGGTGGGCATTATGGAGACCCAGTACTTC.

V gene TRBV2 combines with J gene TRBJ2-5; D is undetermined. V was cut by 3 bases and J by 5 bases, with 7 bases left in between. CDR1 and CDR2 from the germline V gene are SNHLY and FYNNEI. This CDR3 contains 12 residues. The chain's CDR3 is CASSDPNETQYF. The CDR3 nucleotides read TGTGCCAGCAGTGATCCGAATGAGACCCAGTACTTC.

This rearrangement joins TRBV4-2 to TRBJ1-6; D possibly corresponds to TRBD1 (6 bases). The CDR3 extends over 17 amino acids. V gave up 1 base and J gave up 10 bases, with 20 bases separating them. Germline-derived CDR1 and CDR2 are LGHNA and YNFKEQ. The CDR3 region has the DNA TGTGCCAGCAGCCAAGGAGAAGGCTCGGGGGGCGGCTCACCCCTCCACTTT. Translation gives CASSQGEGSGGGSPLHF.

This clonotype was seen more than once but under ten times. The rearrangement links TRBV20-1 to TRBJ2-7, with 7 bases aligning to TRBD2. The junction had 12 bases not matched to a gene; V was cut back by 1 base and J by 3 bases. CDR1 and CDR2 from the germline V gene are DFQATT and SNEGSKA (reference sequence). The CDR3 contains 16 residues. The CDR3: CSARGQKAGILYEQYF. CDR3 bases: TGCAGTGCTAGAGGACAGAAAGCGGGGATACTCTACGAGCAGTACTTC.

This clonotype was counted ten times or more. The rearrangement joins TRBV13 to TRBJ1-2, with unresolved D. V lost 0 bases to trimming and J lost 3 bases, with 5 bases between them. Germline V gene sequence: CDR1 PRHDT, CDR2 FYEKMQ (reference sequence). The CDR3 length is 13 residues. The CDR3 coding sequence is TGTGCCAGCAGCTTAGGCCCAGACTATGGCTACACCTTC. Residues: CASSLGPDYGYTF. Filled out from reference TRBV13 and TRBJ1-2, the complete variable domain reads AAGVIQSPRHLIKEKRETATLKCYPIPRHDTVYWYQQGPGQDPQFLISFYEKMQSDKGSIPDRFSAQQFSDYHSELNMSSLELGDSALYFCASSLGPDYGYTFGSGTRLTVV.

This chain joins TRBV10-2 and TRBJ2-3, with TRBD1 matching over 8 bases. The CDR3 is 15 residues long. Unmatched junction bases numbered 6, after V lost 3 bases and J lost 4 bases. Looked up from germline, CDR1 is WSHSY and CDR2 is SAAADI. CDR3 sequence reads: CASSDPQGASDTQYF. In DNA form, the CDR3 reads TGCGCCAGCAGTGATCCCCAGGGGGCCTCAGATACGCAGTATTTT.

The table lists this clonotype with a few counts. The chain carries TRBV20-1 and TRBJ2-7; D is tentatively TRBD1 or TRBD2 (5 bases each). The CDR3 covers 14 residues. Germline V CDR1 and CDR2: DFQATT, SNEGSKA (reference sequence). V lost 6 bases, J lost 3 bases, and 18 bases lay in between. The CDR3 protein is CSALGPGLSYEQYF. The CDR3 coding sequence is TGCAGTGCCCTGGGACCAGGCCTCAGCTACGAGCAGTACTTC.

This clonotype was seen more than once but under ten times. The chain carries TRBV10-3 and TRBJ1-1; TRBD1 agrees at 9 bases. Germline V CDR1 and CDR2: ENHRY, SYGVKD. Trimming removed 1 base from V and 5 bases from J; junction bases left unmatched: 8. The CDR3 spans 16 residues. CDR3 in DNA: TGTGCCATCAGTGAGTACGACAGGGGGTCGGAGACTGAAGCTTTCTTT. This gives the protein CAISEYDRGSETEAFF.

This clonotype was picked up many times. The chain uses TRBV28 and TRBJ2-1; TRBD2 is a possible D gene (5 bases). Germline lookup yields CDR1 MDHEN and CDR2 SYDVKM. The CDR3 length is 15 residues. V was pared by 6 bases and J by 0 bases, with 12 bases between. In nucleotides, the CDR3 is TGTGCCAGCAGGGTCGGGGAGAGCTCCTACAATGAGCAGTTCTTC. This codes for CASRVGESSYNEQFF.

This clonotype was detected many times. The V gene is TRBV7-9, the J gene TRBJ1-2, with a possible D match to TRBD1 (5 bases). V dropped 5 bases and J dropped 7 bases, with 8 bases sitting between them. The CDR3 contains 11 residues. CDR1 SEHNR and CDR2 FQNEAQ come from the germline V gene (reference sequence). DNA for the CDR3: TGTGCCAGCAGCAGGGGTAGTGGCTACACCTTC. It specifies CASSRGSGYTF.

The gene calls are TRBV2 and TRBJ1-5; possible D gene TRBD1, 5 bases. The CDR3 extends over 14 amino acids. V lost 7 bases to trimming and J lost 5 bases, with 15 bases between them. Germline loops: CDR1 SNHLY, CDR2 FYNNEI. This CDR3 is CASKQPGSDQPQHF. CDR3 sequence (DNA): TGTGCCAGCAAACAGCCAGGGTCGGATCAGCCCCAGCATTTT.

This clonotype was counted many times. The chain employs TRBV7-2 and TRBJ2-3; TRBD2 agrees at 13 bases. The CDR3 runs 18 residues. J gave up 0 bases and V 2 bases, and 5 bases lay outside the gene matches. Germline CDR1 is SGHTA and CDR2 is FQGNSA. CDR3 sequence reads: CASSLTSGGAASTDTQYF. The CDR3 region has the DNA TGTGCCAGCAGCTTAACTAGCGGGGGGGCCGCTAGCACAGATACGCAGTATTTT.

This chain joins TRBV9 and TRBJ2-4, with D maybe TRBD2 (5 bases). The V end lost 3 bases, the J end lost 6 bases, and 16 bases lay between the germline ends. Germline CDR1 SGDLS, CDR2 YYNGEE. The CDR3 extends over 15 amino acids. As DNA, the CDR3 is TGTGCCAGCAGCGCGCACTCGGGGTTGGGAAACATTCAGTACTTC. This codes for CASSAHSGLGNIQYF.

The gene calls are TRBV6-2 or TRBV6-3 and TRBJ2-5, with a tentative D call TRBD1 (6 bases). The CDR3 totals 16 residues. Germline V gene lookup returns CDR1 MNHEY and CDR2 SVGEGT. V lost 5 bases to trimming and J lost 7 bases, with 23 bases between them. CDR3 in DNA: TGTGCCAGCAGTCGAGCCGGGACACGGGGAATCGGGACCCAGTACTTC. Translating it yields CASSRAGTRGIGTQYF.

This clonotype was observed a handful of times. V is TRBV29-1 and J is TRBJ2-5; D is uncertain. Looked up from germline, CDR1 is SQVTM and CDR2 is ANQGSEA. V lost 2 bases and J 3 bases, leaving 7 bases between the germline ends. The CDR3 has 12 amino acids. In DNA, the CDR3 is TGCAGCGTTGAACAGCTGGAAGAGACCCAGTACTTC. It yields the protein CSVEQLEETQYF.

This chain joins TRBV20-1 and TRBJ2-7; D not resolved. The germline gives CDR1 DFQATT, CDR2 SNEGSKA (reference sequence). This CDR3 contains 15 residues. V lost 2 bases and J 5 bases, leaving 19 bases between the germline ends. DNA of the CDR3: TGCAGTGCTAGACCTGCGGAGATGGATTTCGACGAGCAGTACTTC. Protein: CSARPAEMDFDEQYF.

This clonotype was seen many times. This rearrangement joins TRBV12-3 or TRBV12-4 to TRBJ2-7; a possible D gene is TRBD2 (5 bases). The germline V and J ends were trimmed by 4 bases and 3 bases, with 13 bases remaining between them. The length of the CDR3 is 14 residues. The DNA of the CDR3 is TGTGCCAGCAGTTGGGGATCGGGAATCTACGAGCAGTACTTC. Translating gives CASSWGSGIYEQYF.